This entry features one T cell receptor beta chain sequence. The data originate from a study of blood T cell repertoires in COVID-19. Whole-study context: Italy, Spain and the United States were the sources of the convalescent and acute COVID-19 samples. In each case, the material was cDNA or gDNA derived from T cells, B-cell-depleted T cells, or PBMCs.

CDR1 and CDR2 (germline): SGHAT, FQNNGV. This CDR3 is built from 13 residues. Trimming left V 5 bases short and J 3 bases short, with 10 bases between. Authors' methods: Reference gene primer amplification gave nucleated cell count estimates. Profiled with immunoSEQ multiplex PCR; TCRdb holds only in-frame clones, not every one. V, J and clone size are taken as reported in that table, and D and trimming were inferred from the DNA itself. The table lists approximately 76,000 clones, 88% of them singletons, with 45% in the top ten. The TCR comes from a human donor in a cohort sampled during active COVID-19. The chain employs TRBV11-2 and TRBJ1-2; D perhaps matches TRBD1 (6 bases). Sequences were obtained from peripheral blood. The CDR3 coding sequence is TGTGCCAGCAGCCCGACAGGACACTATGGCTACACCTTC. Translated, it gives CASSPTGHYGYTF. Variable domain in full (rest from reference TRBV11-2 and TRBJ1-2): EAGVAQSPRYKIIEKRQSVAFWCNPISGHATLYWYQQILGQGPKLLIQFQNNGVVDDSQLPKDRFSAERLKGVDSTLKIQPAKLEDSAVYLCASSPTGHYGYTFGSGTRLTVV.